The 9 T cell receptor beta chains listed next were all sequenced from one sample in a study of T cell responses to AZD1222 COVID-19 vaccine (dated by TCRdb to the early 2020s). Receptor libraries were prepared by the immunoSEQ multiplex PCR assay. TCRdb obtained this table from immuneACCESS and retained in-frame rearrangements with V and J assigned. These tables miss some clones; where compared with another copy, unresolved V genes account for less than half of the shortfall, and the remainder is unexplained. The sample includes some 140,000 clones, with 80% to 90% observed a single time. Under 2.5% of the sample is in the top ten clones. Sample time point, as interpreted from the label and publication: baseline before first vaccination. The material sequenced was peripheral blood, taken on day 0 of AZD1222 vaccination. Receptor source: an adult in good health.

The chain recombines TRBV7-2 with TRBJ1-2, with TRBD1 as a possible D gene (5 bases). V lost 2 bases to trimming and J lost 4 bases, with 17 bases between them. The CDR3 is 16 residues long. The germline gives CDR1 SGHTA, CDR2 FQGNSA. CDR3 bases: TGTGCCAGCAGCTTACAGGGTTCGAAGACGGGCTATGGCTACACCTTC. Protein sequence: CASSLQGSKTGYGYTF.

V usage is TRBV14 and J usage is TRBJ1-1; D unresolved. Trimming removed 2 bases from V and 5 bases from J, with 9 bases in between. This CDR3 spans 13 amino acids. Germline values: CDR1 SGHDN, CDR2 FVKESK. The CDR3 loop reads CASSQLRVTEAFF. Written as DNA, the CDR3 is TGTGCCAGCAGCCAACTAAGGGTTACTGAAGCTTTCTTT.

The genes are TRBV18 and TRBJ1-5; D not resolved. Germline V gene data show CDR1 as KGHSH and CDR2 as LQKENI. Trimming shortened V by 2 bases and J by 5 bases, and 22 bases separated the two germline ends. This CDR3 is built from 18 residues. The DNA of the CDR3 is TGTGCCAGCTCACCAACAGTGGCAGGTAGGGATAGGGATCAGCCCCAGCATTTT. The encoded protein is CASSPTVAGRDRDQPQHF.

V and J are TRBV5-1 and TRBJ1-5; TRBD1 might be the D (6 bases). The CDR3 extends over 15 amino acids. V was clipped by 0 bases and J by 5 bases, with 12 bases between them. Germline-derived CDR1 and CDR2 are SGHRS and YFSETQ. CDR3 in amino acids: CASSLEGGGYQPQHF. The CDR3 DNA reads TGCGCCAGCAGCTTGGAAGGGGGTGGCTATCAGCCCCAGCATTTT.

A single count supports this clone. The chain carries TRBV7-8 and TRBJ1-6; TRBD1 agrees at 8 bases. V shed 4 bases and J 2 bases; nucleotides not matched to a gene: 7. The CDR3 consists of 17 residues. Per the germline V gene, CDR1 is SGHVS and CDR2 is FQNEAQ. The CDR3 coding sequence is TGTGCCAGCAGCTCCCCGACAGGGGCCGCCTATAATTCACCCCTCCACTTT. Encoded protein: CASSSPTGAAYNSPLHF. The full variable domain, its missing parts supplied by reference TRBV7-8 and TRBJ1-6, is GAGVSQSPRYKVAKRGQDVALRCDPISGHVSLFWYQQALGQGPEFLTYFQNEAQLDKSGLPSDRFFAERPEGSVSTLKIQRTQQEDSAVYLCASSSPTGAAYNSPLHFGNGTRLTVT.

V and J are TRBV29-1 and TRBJ1-2, with D perhaps matching TRBD1 (6 bases). V was shortened by 5 bases and J by 8 bases, with 18 bases between the two germline ends. The CDR3 has 13 residues. Germline V CDR1 and CDR2: SQVTM, ANQGSEA. CDR3 amino acids: CSVRPWGALGYTF. CDR3 bases: TGCAGCGTTCGGCCCTGGGGGGCCTTAGGCTACACCTTC.

This clone was picked up one time. This chain uses TRBV7-9 with TRBJ2-7, with a tentative D call TRBD2 (6 bases). Looked up from germline, CDR1 is SEHNR and CDR2 is FQNEAQ (reference sequence). The CDR3 is made up of 12 amino acids. Trimming removed 8 bases from V and 1 base from J, with 9 bases in between. Here the CDR3 reads CASGGTSYEQYF. DNA of the CDR3: TGTGCCAGCGGGGGGACGTCCTACGAGCAGTACTTC.

The chain combines TRBV29-1 with TRBJ2-7; D perhaps matches TRBD2 (5 bases). The V gene's germline CDR1 is SQVTM and CDR2 ANQGSEA. The CDR3 totals 13 residues. The V gene lost 7 bases and the J gene lost 7 bases, with 20 bases spanning the gap. The CDR3 coding sequence is TGCAGCGGCGAGGTGGGCTTTGGCGGGGAGCAGTACTTC. Translation gives CSGEVGFGGEQYF.

V is TRBV27 and J is TRBJ1-4; 8 bases are shared with TRBD1. Germline assignment: CDR1 MNHEY and CDR2 SMNVEV (reference sequence). The CDR3 is 16 amino acids. V shed 4 bases, J shed 5 bases, and the junction held 9 bases outside the gene matches. CDR3 in amino acids: CASSSMADRVNEKLFF. CDR3 DNA: TGTGCCAGCAGTTCCATGGCGGACAGGGTGAATGAAAAACTGTTTTTT.